This record looks at one TCR beta chain sequence and its context. Its specificity is unknown. Unique molecular identifiers had been added to the TCR beta cDNA libraries. TCRdb fed the PCR reads into MiXCR, producing one record per CDR3 protein. The sample has about 430,000 distinct CDR3 sequences; 35% to 45% are singletons. This record comes from a study of post-analysis software for immune sequencing data. Between the trimmed V and J ends, which lost 2 bases and 1 base, there was a span of 11 bases. The CDR3 has 15 residues. Germline V gene data show CDR1 as MNHEY and CDR2 as SVGAGI. Study-wide results and caveats: Strong co-clustering by F measure was seen for same-batch samples. The normalized Chao1 diversity of multiple sclerosis patients was significantly lower than that of controls. With TRBV5-6, TRBV5-1 and TRBV20-1 included, about five TRBV segments were more frequent in patients than in controls.

The source is a girl aged 2-10 years with multiple sclerosis. J is TRBJ2-5 and V is TRBV6-5; D ambiguous. Sequenced material: blood. In DNA form, the CDR3 reads TGTGCCAGCAGTTACAGCCGAGTAGGCCAAGAGACCCAGTACTTC. This gives the protein CASSYSRVGQETQYF.